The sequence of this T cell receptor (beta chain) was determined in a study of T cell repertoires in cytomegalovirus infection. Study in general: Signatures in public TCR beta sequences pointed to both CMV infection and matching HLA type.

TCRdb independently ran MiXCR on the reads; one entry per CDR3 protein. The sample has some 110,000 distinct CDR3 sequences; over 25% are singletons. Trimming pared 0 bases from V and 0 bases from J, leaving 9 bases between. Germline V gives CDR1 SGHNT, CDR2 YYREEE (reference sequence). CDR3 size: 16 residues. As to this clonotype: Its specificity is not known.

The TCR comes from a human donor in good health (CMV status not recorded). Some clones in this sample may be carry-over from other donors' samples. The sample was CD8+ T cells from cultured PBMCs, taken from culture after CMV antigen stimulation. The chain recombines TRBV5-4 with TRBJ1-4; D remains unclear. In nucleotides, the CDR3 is TGTGCCAGCAGCTTGGCCCCAGGATCAACTAATGAAAAACTGTTTTTT. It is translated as CASSLAPGSTNEKLFF.